This TCR beta chain was sequenced for a study of control samples from healthy donors and cancer patients. CDR1 and CDR2 from the germline V gene are SNHLY and FYNNEI. V was cut by 2 bases and J by 8 bases, with 12 bases left in between. This CDR3 contains 13 residues. TCRdb keeps only in-frame clones here, not all; method: immunoSEQ multiplex PCR. Seen here are roughly 83,000 clones, roughly 82% observed once, and the top ten hold 8.5% to 10%. This receptor was identified in a woman aged 60 to 75 in good health. This chain connects TRBV2 to TRBJ1-2; D gene uncertain. The sample was blood. CDR3 bases: TGTGCCAGCAGTGAAAAGTGGGAGAACGGCTACACCTTC. This gives the protein CASSEKWENGYTF. The complete variable domain, with remaining parts taken from reference TRBV2 and TRBJ1-2, reads EPEVTQTPSHQVTQMGQEVILRCVPISNHLYFYWYRQILGQKVEFLVSFYNNEISEKSEIFDDQFSVERPDGSNFTLKIRSTKLEDSAMYFCASSEKWENGYTFGSGTRLTVV.